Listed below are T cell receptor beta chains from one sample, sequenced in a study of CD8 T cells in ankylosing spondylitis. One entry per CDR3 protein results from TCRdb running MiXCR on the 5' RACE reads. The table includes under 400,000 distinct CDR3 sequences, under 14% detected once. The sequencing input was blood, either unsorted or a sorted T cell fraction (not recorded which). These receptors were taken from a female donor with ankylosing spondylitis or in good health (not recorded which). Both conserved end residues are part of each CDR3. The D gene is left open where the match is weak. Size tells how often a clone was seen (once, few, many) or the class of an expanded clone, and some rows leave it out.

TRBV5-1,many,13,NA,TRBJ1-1,CASSLTASSEAFF,TGCGCCAGCAGCTTGACCGCCAGTAGTGAAGCTTTCTTT
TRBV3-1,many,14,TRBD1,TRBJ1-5,CASSQRQGGTPQHF,TGTGCCAGCAGCCAAAGACAGGGGGGTACGCCCCAGCATTTT
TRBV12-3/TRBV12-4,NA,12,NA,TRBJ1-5,CASSLIKEPQHF,TGTGCCAGCAGTCTAATTAAGGAGCCCCAGCATTTT
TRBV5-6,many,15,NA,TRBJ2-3,CASSLGGARTDTQYF,TGTGCCAGCAGCTTAGGGGGGGCGCGGACAGATACGCAGTATTTT
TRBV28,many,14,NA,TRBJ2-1,CASSLGGGHNEQFF,TGTGCCAGCAGTTTAGGTGGAGGCCACAATGAGCAGTTCTTC
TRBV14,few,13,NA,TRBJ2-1,CASSKRSYNEQFF,TGTGCCAGCAGCAAAAGGTCCTACAATGAGCAGTTCTTC
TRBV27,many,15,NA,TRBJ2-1,CASSPSSGFYNEQFF,TGTGCCAGCAGTCCGTCTTCGGGGTTCTACAATGAGCAGTTCTTC
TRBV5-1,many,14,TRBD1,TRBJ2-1,CASSPGTGYNEQFF,TGCGCCAGCAGCCCTGGGACAGGGTACAATGAGCAGTTCTTC
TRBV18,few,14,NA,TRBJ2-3,CASSRLPGKVSQYF,TGTGCCAGCTCACGACTGCCCGGAAAAGTATCTCAGTATTTT
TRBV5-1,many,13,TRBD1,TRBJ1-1,CASSLAGTEVRVF,TGCGCCAGCAGCTTGGCCGGGACAGAGGTACGTGTGTTT
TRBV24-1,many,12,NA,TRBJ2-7,CATAGTTRQQYF,TGTGCCACCGCGGGGACCACTAGACAGCAGTACTTC
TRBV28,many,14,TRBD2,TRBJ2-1,CASSPGTSRNEQFF,TGTGCCAGCAGTCCCGGGACTAGCCGCAATGAGCAGTTCTTC
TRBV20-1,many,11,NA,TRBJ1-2,CSATGPGGYTF,TGCAGTGCTACAGGACCGGGTGGCTACACCTTC
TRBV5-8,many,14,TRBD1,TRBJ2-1,CASSPGTAYNEQFF,TGTGCCAGCAGTCCGGGGACAGCCTACAATGAGCAGTTCTTC
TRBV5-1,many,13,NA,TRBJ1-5,CADPDGYNQPQHF,TGCGCCGACCCGGACGGCTACAATCAGCCCCAGCATTTT
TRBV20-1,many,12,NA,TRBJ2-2,CSANLGAGELFF,TGCAGTGCTAACCTGGGGGCCGGGGAGCTGTTTTTT
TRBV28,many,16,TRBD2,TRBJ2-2,CATSPGASGRAGELFF,TGTGCCACCTCCCCGGGCGCTAGCGGGAGGGCCGGGGAGCTGTTTTTT
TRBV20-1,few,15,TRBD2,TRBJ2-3,CSARDLAGRVDTQYF,TGCAGTGCTAGAGATCTAGCGGGAAGGGTTGATACGCAGTATTTT
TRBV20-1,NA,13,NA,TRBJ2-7,CSARDWPDYEQYF,TGCAGTGCTAGAGATTGGCCAGATTACGAGCAGTACTTC
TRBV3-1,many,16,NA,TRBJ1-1,CASSQGTVYMGPEAFF,TGTGCCAGCAGCCAAGGGACAGTCTACATGGGCCCTGAAGCTTTCTTT
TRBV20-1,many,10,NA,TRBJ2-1,CSARLAEQFF,TGCAGTGCTAGGTTAGCGGAGCAGTTCTTC
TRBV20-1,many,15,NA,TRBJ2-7,CSARAPGQRVTEQYF,TGCAGTGCTAGAGCCCCAGGTCAGCGGGTAACGGAGCAGTACTTC
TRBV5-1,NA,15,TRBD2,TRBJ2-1,CATSGTSGSGNEQFF,TGCGCCACCTCAGGGACTAGCGGTTCGGGGAATGAGCAGTTCTTC
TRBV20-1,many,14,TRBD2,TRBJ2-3,CRGLAGAGTDTQYF,TGCAGGGGACTAGCGGGAGCAGGTACAGATACGCAGTATTTT
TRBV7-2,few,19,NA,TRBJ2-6,CASSLAPPRPGSGANVLTF,TGTGCCAGCAGCTTAGCTCCGCCCAGACCCGGCTCTGGGGCCAACGTCCTGACTTTC
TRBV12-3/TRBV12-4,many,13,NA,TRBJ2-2,CASREYNTGELFF,TGTGCCAGCAGGGAATACAACACCGGGGAGCTGTTTTTT
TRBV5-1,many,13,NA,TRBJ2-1,CASSGRTDGEQFF,TGCGCCAGCAGTGGTCGGACAGATGGCGAGCAGTTCTTC
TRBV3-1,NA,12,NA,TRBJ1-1,CASSRLRTEAFF,TGTGCCAGCAGCCGGCTAAGGACTGAAGCTTTCTTT
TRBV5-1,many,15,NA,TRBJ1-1,CASSLEAGALGEAFF,TGCGCCAGCAGCTTGGAGGCGGGGGCCTTAGGGGAAGCTTTCTTT
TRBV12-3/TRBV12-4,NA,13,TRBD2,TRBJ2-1,CASSWTSGDEQFF,TGTGCCAGCAGTTGGACTAGCGGGGATGAGCAGTTCTTC
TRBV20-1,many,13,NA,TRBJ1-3,CSASTRGGNTIYF,TGCAGTGCTAGTACCCGCGGTGGAAACACCATATATTTT
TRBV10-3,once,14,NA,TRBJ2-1,CAMSPGLVGYEQFF,TGTGCCATGAGCCCCGGGCTCGTGGGCTACGAGCAGTTCTTC
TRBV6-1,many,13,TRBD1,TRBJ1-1,CASQDRGRTEAFF,TGTGCCAGCCAGGACAGGGGTAGGACTGAAGCTTTCTTT
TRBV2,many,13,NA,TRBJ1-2,CASRRAGVDGYTF,TGTGCCAGCCGCCGGGCAGGGGTGGATGGCTACACCTTC
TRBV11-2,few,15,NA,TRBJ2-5,CASSLGLTGAETQYF,TGTGCCAGCAGCTTAGGTCTAACGGGGGCGGAGACCCAGTACTTC
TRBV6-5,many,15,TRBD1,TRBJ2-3,CASSSAGGITDTQYF,TGTGCCAGCAGTTCGGCAGGGGGCATCACAGATACGCAGTATTTT
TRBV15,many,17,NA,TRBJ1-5,CATSQQNRVPSNQPQHF,TGTGCCACCAGTCAACAAAACAGGGTCCCTAGCAATCAGCCCCAGCATTTT
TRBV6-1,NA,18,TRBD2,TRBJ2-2,CASSPFGGGGLNTGELFF,TGTGCCAGCAGCCCCTTCGGTGGCGGGGGTCTCAACACCGGGGAGCTGTTTTTT
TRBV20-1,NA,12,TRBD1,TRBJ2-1,CSAPDRGNEQFF,TGCAGTGCCCCGGACAGGGGAAATGAGCAGTTCTTC
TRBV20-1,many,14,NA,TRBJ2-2,CSASTGDYTGELFF,TGCAGTGCCAGCACAGGGGACTACACCGGGGAGCTGTTTTTT
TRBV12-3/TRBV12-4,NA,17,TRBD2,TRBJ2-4,CASSLRGLAGIKNIQYF,TGTGCCAGCAGTTTAAGAGGACTAGCGGGAATCAAAAACATTCAGTACTTC
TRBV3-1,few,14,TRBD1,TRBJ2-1,CASSQQGAGNEQFF,TGTGCCAGCAGCCAACAGGGGGCGGGTAATGAGCAGTTCTTC
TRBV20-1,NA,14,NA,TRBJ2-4,CSARVPGTENIQYF,TGCAGTGCTAGAGTACCAGGGACCGAAAACATTCAGTACTTC
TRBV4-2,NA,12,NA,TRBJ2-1,CASSQPPGEQFF,TGTGCCAGCAGCCAACCCCCGGGGGAGCAGTTCTTC
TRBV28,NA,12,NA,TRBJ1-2,CASSLTFYGYTF,TGTGCCAGCAGCCTTACGTTCTATGGCTACACCTTC
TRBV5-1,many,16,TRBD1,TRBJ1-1,CASREGQGGMNTEAFF,TGCGCCAGCAGGGAGGGACAGGGGGGCATGAACACTGAAGCTTTCTTT
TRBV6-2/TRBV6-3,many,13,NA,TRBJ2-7,CASGNPIYYEQYF,TGTGCCAGCGGCAACCCCATCTACTACGAGCAGTACTTC
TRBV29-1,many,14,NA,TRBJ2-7,CSVRRGAPSYEQYF,TGCAGCGTCCGAAGAGGGGCGCCCTCCTACGAGCAGTACTTC
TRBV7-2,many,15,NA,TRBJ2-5,CASSLAQQEMETQYF,TGTGCCAGCAGCTTAGCGCAACAGGAGATGGAGACCCAGTACTTC
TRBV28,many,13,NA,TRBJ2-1,CASTLDRNNEQFF,TGTGCCAGCACCCTGGACAGAAACAATGAGCAGTTCTTC
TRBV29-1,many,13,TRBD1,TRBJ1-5,CSVRDRNNQPQHF,TGCAGCGTCCGGGACAGGAACAATCAGCCCCAGCATTTT